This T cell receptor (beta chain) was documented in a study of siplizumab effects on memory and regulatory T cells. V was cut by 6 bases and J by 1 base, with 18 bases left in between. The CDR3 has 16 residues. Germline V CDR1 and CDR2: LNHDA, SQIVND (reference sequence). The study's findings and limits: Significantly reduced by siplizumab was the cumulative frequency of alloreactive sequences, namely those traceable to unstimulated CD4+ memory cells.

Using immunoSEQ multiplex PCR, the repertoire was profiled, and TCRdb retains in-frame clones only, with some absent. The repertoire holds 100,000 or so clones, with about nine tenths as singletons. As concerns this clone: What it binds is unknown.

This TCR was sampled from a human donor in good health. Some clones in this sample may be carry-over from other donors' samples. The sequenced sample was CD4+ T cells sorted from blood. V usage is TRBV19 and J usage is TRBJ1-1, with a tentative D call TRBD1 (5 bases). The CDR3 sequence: CASSRPRGPRNTEAFF. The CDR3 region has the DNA TGTGCCAGTAGCCGACCCCGGGGACCGCGGAACACTGAAGCTTTCTTT.